Listed here is a single T cell receptor beta chain. Its specificity is not known. The table came from immunoSEQ multiplex PCR; TCRdb's copy has only in-frame clones and leaves some out. Among 95,000 to 150,000 clones listed, roughly 90% were seen once. The data originate from a study of T cell responses to AZD1222 COVID-19 vaccine. Points from the study as a whole: Following two doses of AZD1222, Spike-specific TCR breadth and depth rose.

The CDR3 length is 12 residues. From germline, CDR1 is MDHEN and CDR2 SYDVKM. V lost 1 base and J lost 8, with 6 bases in between. This clonotype was obtained from an adult who received the AZD1222 COVID-19 vaccine. The sequenced sample was peripheral blood, obtained 28 days after the second AZD1222 dose. The chain joins TRBV28 to TRBJ1-3; D is unresolved. CDR3 nucleotides: TGTGCCAGCAGTTTATCCCGGGACACCATATATTTT. It codes for CASSLSRDTIYF.